The rows below give T cell receptor beta chains drawn from one sample of a study of patients and donors after allogeneic stem cell transplantation. One entry per CDR3 protein, called by TCRdb with MiXCR from the RT-PCR reads. The sample consists of approximately 140,000 distinct CDR3 sequences, approximately 37% of them appearing once. Sequenced material: blood, either unsorted or a sorted T cell fraction (not recorded which). The receptors derive from a human donor who was either an allogeneic HSCT recipient or a stem cell or donor lymphocyte infusion donor (not recorded which). It is not recorded whose cells these are; they may come from a transplant donor. CDR3s include the opening cysteine and the closing phenylalanine or tryptophan. The D gene is left open where the match is weak. Clone size, where shown, is once, few, many, or a class for clones that have expanded.

d_gene	v_gene	abundance	j_gene	CDR3aa	CDR3nt
TRBD2	TRBV10-3	-	TRBJ2-5	CAISVGLAGQETQYF	TGTGCCATCAGCGTGGGACTAGCGGGACAAGAGACCCAGTACTTC
-	TRBV30	once	TRBJ1-4	CAWMDNRDEKLFF	TGTGCCTGGATGGACAACCGGGATGAAAAACTGTTTTTT
-	TRBV12-3/TRBV12-4	-	TRBJ1-4	CASSPPGSDEKLFF	TGTGCCAGCAGTCCTCCGGGTAGTGATGAAAAACTGTTTTTT
TRBD1	TRBV6-5	-	TRBJ2-1	CASSYLGTAYNEQFF	TGTGCCAGCAGTTACTTAGGGACAGCTTACAATGAGCAGTTCTTC
TRBD2	TRBV2	-	TRBJ2-1	CASSLLFGGVSYNEQFF	TGTGCCAGCAGTCTACTCTTTGGGGGGGTTTCCTACAATGAGCAGTTCTTC
TRBD1	TRBV27	few	TRBJ2-1	CASSFLDRGNEQFF	TGTGCCAGCAGTTTTTTAGACAGGGGCAATGAGCAGTTCTTC
TRBD2	TRBV10-3	-	TRBJ2-2	CAISDLGLAENTGELFF	TGTGCCATCAGTGACCTTGGACTAGCGGAGAACACCGGGGAGCTGTTTTTT
-	TRBV6-2/TRBV6-3	few	TRBJ2-2	CASNPGPVGELFF	TGTGCCAGCAATCCTGGACCGGTCGGGGAGCTGTTTTTT
TRBD1	TRBV20-1	-	TRBJ2-1	CTSTGVYNEQFF	TGCACCTCGACAGGGGTTTACAATGAGCAGTTCTTC
-	TRBV12-3/TRBV12-4	-	TRBJ1-5	CASSLGGPQHF	TGTGCCAGCAGTTTAGGTGGGCCCCAGCATTTT